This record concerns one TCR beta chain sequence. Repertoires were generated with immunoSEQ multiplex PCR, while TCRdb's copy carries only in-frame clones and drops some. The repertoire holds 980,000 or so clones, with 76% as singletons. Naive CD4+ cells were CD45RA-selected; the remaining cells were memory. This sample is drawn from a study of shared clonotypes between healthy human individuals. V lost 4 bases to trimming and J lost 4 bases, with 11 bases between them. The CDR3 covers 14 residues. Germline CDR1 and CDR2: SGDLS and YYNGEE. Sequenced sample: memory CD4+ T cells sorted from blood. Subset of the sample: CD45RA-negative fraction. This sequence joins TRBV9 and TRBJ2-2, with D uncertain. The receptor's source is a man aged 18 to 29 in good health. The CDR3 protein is CASSKRQATGELFF. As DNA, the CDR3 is TGTGCCAGCAGCAAAAGACAAGCCACCGGGGAGCTGTTTTTT.